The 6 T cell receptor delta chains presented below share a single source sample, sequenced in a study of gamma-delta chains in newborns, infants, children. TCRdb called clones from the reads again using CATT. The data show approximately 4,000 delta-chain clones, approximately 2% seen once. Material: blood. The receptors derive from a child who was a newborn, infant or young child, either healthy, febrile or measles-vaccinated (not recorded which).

CDR3 sequence: CACDILGDRGTAQLFF. CDR3 sequence (DNA): TGTGCCTGTGACATACTGGGGGATAGGGGGACAGCACAACTCTTCTTT. This chain joins TRDV2 and TRDJ2, with TRDD3 matching over 11 bases. Germline trimming cut 2 bases from V and 4 bases from J; bases unmatched to any gene: 5. The CDR3 has 16 residues. CDR1 is GEAIGNYY, CDR2 EKD, per germline.

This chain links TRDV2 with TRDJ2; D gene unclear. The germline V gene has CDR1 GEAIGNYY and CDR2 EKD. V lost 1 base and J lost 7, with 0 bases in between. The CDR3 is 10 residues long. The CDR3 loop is CACDTAQLFF. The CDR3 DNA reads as TGTGCCTGTGACACAGCACAACTCTTCTTT.

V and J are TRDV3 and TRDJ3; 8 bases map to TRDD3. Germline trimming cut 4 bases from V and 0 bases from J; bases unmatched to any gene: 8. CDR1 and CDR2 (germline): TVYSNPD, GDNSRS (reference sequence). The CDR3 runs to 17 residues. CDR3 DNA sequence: TGTGCCTCCCTACTGGGGGTTGGCTCCTGGGACACCCGACAGATGTTTTTC. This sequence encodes CASLLGVGSWDTRQMFF.

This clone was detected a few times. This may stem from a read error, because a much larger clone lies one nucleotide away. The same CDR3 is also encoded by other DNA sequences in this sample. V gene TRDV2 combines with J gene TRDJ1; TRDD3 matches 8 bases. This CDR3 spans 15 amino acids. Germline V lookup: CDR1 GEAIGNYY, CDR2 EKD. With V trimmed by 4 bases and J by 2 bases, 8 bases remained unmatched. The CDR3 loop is CACDKLGDSTDKLIF. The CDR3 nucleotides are TGTGCCTGTGATAAGTTGGGGGATTCAACCGATAAACTCATCTTT.

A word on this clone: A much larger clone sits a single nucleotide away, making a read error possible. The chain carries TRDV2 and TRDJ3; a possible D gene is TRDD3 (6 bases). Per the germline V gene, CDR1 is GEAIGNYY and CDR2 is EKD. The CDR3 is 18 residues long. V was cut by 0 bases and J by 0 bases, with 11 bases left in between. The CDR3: CACDTVEGYSWDTRQMFF. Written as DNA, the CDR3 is TGTGCCTGTGACACCGTTGAGGGATACTCCTGGGACACCCGACAGATGTTTTTC.

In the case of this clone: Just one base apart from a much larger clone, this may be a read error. CDR3 amino acids: CACDALGDTLTAQLFF. DNA for the CDR3: TGTGCCTGTGACGCCCTGGGGGATACTTTGACAGCACAACTCTTCTTT. The chain links TRDV2 to TRDJ2; 10 nucleotides align to TRDD3. From germline, CDR1 is GEAIGNYY and CDR2 EKD. The CDR3 contains 16 residues. The junction had 3 bases not matched to a gene; V was cut back by 3 bases and J by 0 bases.